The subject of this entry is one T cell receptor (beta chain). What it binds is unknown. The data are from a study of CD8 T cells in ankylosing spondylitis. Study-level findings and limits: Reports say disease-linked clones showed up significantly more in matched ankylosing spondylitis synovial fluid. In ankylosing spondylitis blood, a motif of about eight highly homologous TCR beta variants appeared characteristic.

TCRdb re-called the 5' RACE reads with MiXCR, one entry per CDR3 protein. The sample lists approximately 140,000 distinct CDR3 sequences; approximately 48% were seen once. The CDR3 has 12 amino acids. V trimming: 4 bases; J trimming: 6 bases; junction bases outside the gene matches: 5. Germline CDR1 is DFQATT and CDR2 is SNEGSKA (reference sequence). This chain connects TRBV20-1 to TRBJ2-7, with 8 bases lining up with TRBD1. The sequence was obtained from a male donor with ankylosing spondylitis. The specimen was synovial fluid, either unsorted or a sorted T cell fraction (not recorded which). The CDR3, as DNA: TGCAGTGCTATCGGCAGGGGGCTCGAGCAGTACTTC. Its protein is CSAIGRGLEQYF.